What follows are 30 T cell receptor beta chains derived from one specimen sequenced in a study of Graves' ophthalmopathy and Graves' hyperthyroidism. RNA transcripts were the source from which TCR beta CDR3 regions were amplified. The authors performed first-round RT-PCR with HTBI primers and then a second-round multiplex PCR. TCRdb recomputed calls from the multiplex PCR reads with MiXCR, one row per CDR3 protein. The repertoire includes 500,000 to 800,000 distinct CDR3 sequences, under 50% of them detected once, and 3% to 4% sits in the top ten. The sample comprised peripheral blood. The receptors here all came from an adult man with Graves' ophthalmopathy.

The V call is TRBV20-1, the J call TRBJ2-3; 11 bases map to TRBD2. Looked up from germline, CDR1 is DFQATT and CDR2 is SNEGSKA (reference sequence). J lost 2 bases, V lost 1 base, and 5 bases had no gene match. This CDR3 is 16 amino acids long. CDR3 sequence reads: CSARGGTSGPTDTQYF. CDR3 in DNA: TGCAGTGCTAGAGGTGGGACTAGCGGACCCACAGATACGCAGTATTTT.

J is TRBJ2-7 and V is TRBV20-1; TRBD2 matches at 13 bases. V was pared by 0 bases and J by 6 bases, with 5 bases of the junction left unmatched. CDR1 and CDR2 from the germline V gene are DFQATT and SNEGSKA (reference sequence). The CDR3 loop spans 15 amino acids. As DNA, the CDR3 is TGCAGTGCTAGAGATGCGACTAGCGGGGGGTGCGAGCAGTACTTC. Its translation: CSARDATSGGCEQYF.

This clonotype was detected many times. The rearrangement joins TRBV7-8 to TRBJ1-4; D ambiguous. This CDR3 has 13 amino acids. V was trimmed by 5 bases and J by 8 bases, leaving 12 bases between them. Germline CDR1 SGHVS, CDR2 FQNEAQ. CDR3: CASSPDRMEKLFF. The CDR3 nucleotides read TGTGCCAGCAGCCCGGATCGGATGGAAAAACTGTTTTTT.

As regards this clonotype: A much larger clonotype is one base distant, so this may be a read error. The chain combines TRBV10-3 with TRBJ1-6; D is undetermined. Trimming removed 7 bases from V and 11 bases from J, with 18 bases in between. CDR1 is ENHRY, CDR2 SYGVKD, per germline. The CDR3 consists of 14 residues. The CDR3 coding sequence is TGTGCCATCACCCCGAGGAGTGGGATTCCACCCCTCCACTTT. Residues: CAITPRSGIPPLHF.

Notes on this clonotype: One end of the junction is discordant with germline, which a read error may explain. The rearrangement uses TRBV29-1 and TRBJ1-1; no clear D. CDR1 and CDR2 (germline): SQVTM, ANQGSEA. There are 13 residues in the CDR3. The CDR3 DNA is TGCAGCGTTGGGCAGGATATGAACACTGAAGCCTTCTTT. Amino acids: CSVGQDMNTEAFF.

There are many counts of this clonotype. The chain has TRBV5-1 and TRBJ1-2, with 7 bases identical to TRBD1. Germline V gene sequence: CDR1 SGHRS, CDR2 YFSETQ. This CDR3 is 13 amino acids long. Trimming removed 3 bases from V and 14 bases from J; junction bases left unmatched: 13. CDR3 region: CASSSGQEDTLTF. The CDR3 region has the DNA TGCGCCAGCAGCTCTGGACAGGAAGATACGTTAACCTTC.

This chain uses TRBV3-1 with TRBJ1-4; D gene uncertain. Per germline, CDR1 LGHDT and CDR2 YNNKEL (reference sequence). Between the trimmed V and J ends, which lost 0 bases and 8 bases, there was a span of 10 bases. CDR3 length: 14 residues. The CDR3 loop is CASSQDGRIEKLFF. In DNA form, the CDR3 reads TGTGCCAGCAGCCAAGACGGACGTATCGAAAAACTGTTTTTT.

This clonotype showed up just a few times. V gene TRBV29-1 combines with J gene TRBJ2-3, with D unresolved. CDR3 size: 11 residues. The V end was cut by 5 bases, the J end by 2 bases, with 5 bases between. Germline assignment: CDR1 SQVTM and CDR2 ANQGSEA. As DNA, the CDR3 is TGCAGCGTTTTGCCCACAGATACGCAGTATTTT. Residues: CSVLPTDTQYF.

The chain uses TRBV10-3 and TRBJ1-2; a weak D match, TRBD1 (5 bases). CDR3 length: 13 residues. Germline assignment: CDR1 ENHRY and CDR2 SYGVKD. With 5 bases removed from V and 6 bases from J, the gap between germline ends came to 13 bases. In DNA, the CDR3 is TGTGCCATCAGTTACGGCCGGGGGAATGGCTACACCTTC. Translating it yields CAISYGRGNGYTF.

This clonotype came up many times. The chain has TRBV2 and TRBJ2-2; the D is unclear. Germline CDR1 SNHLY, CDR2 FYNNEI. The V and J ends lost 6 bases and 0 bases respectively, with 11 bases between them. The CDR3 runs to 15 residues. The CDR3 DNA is TGTGCCAGCAGGAACGGGCCCACGAACACCGGGGAGCTGTTTTTT. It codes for CASRNGPTNTGELFF. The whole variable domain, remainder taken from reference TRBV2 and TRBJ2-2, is EPEVTQTPSHQVTQMGQEVILRCVPISNHLYFYWYRQILGQKVEFLVSFYNNEISEKSEIFDDQFSVERPDGSNFTLKIRSTKLEDSAMYFCASRNGPTNTGELFFGEGSRLTVL.

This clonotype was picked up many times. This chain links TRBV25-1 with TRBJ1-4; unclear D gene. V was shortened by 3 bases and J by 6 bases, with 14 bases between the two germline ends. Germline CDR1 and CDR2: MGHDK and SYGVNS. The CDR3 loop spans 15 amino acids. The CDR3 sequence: CASSEQDGFYEKLFF. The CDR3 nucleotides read TGTGCCAGCAGTGAGCAAGACGGGTTTTATGAAAAACTGTTTTTT. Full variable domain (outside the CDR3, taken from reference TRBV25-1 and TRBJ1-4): EADIYQTPRYLVIGTGKKITLECSQTMGHDKMYWYQQDPGMELHLIHYSYGVNSTEKGDLSSESTVSRIRTEHFPLTLESARPSHTSQYLCASSEQDGFYEKLFFGSGTQLSVL.

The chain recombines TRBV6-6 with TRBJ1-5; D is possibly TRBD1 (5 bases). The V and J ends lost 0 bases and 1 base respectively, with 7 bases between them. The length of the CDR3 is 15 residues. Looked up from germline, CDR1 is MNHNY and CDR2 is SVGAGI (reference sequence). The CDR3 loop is CASSYSGGSNQPQHF. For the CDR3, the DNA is TGTGCCAGCAGTTACTCGGGGGGAAGCAATCAGCCCCAGCATTTT.

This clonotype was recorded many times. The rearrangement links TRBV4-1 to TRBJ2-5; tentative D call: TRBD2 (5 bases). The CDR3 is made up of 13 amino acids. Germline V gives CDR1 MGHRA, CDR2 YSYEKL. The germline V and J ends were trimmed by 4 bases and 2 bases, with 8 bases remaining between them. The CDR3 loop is CASSRTSQETQYF. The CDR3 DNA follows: TGCGCCAGCAGCCGGACTTCTCAAGAGACCCAGTACTTC.

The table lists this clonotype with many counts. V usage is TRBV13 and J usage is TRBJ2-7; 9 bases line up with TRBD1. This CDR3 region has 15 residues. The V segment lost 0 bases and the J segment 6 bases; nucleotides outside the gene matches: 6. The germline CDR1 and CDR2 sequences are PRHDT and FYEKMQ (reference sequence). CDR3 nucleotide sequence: TGTGCCAGCAGCTTAGGGCGGGACAGGGTCGCCGAGCAGTACTTC. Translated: CASSLGRDRVAEQYF.

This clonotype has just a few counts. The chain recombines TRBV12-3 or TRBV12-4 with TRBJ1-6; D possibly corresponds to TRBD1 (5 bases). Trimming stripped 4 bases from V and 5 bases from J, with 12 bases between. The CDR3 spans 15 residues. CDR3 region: CASSYRQRDNSPLHF. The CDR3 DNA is TGTGCCAGCAGTTATCGACAGAGAGATAATTCACCCCTCCACTTT.

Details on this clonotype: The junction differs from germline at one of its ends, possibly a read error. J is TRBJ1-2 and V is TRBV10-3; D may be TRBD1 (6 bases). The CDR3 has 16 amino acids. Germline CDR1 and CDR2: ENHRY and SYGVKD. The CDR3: CASSYSNSGQKYGYTF. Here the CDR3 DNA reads TGTGCCAGCAGTTACTCGAATTCCGGACAGAAGTATGGCTACACCTTC.

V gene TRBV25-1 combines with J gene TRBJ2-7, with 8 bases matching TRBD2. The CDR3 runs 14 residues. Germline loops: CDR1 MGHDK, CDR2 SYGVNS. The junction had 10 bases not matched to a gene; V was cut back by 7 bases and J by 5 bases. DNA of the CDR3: TGTGCCAGCACTCTCCCGGGGGGGTCCCACGAGCAGTACTTC. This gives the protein CASTLPGGSHEQYF.

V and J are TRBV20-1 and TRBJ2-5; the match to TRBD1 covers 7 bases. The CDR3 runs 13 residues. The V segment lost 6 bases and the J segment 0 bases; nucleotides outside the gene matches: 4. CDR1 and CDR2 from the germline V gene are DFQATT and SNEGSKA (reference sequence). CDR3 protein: CSAGQANQETQYF. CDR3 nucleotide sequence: TGCAGTGCAGGACAGGCGAACCAAGAGACCCAGTACTTC.

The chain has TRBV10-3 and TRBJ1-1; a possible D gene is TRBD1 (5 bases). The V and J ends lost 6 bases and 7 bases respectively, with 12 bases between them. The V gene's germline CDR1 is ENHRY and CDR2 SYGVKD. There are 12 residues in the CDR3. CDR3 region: CAIRGQTGEAFF. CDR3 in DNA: TGTGCCATCAGGGGGCAGACCGGTGAAGCTTTCTTT.

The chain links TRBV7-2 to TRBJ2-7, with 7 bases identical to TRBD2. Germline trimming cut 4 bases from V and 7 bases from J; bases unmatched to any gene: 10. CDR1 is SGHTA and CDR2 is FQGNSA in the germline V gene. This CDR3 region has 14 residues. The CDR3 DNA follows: TGTGCCAGCAGCTCGCTAGGGAGCGGGGTAGAGCAGTACTTC. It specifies CASSSLGSGVEQYF. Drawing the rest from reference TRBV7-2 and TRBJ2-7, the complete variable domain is GAGVSQSPSNKVTEKGKDVELRCDPISGHTALYWYRQSLGQGLEFLIYFQGNSAPDKSGLPSDRFSAERTGGSVSTLTIQRTQQEDSAVYLCASSSLGSGVEQYFGPGTRLTVT.

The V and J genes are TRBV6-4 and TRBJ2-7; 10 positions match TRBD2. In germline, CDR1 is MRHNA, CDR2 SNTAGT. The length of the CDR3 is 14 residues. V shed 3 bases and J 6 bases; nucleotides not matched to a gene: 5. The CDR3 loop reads CASSETSGTSEQYF. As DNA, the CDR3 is TGTGCCAGCAGTGAAACTAGCGGGACCAGCGAGCAGTACTTC.

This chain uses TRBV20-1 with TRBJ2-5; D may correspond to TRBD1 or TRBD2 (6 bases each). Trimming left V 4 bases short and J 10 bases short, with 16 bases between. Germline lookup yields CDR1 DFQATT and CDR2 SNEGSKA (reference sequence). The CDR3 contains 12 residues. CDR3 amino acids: CSATRGGRGQYF. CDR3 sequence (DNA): TGCAGTGCTACTAGGGGAGGCAGGGGCCAGTACTTC.

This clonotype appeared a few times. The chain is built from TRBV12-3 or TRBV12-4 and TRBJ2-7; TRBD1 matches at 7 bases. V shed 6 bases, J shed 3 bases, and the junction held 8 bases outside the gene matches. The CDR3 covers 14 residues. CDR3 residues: CASSLRDSHYEQYF. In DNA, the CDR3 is TGTGCCAGCAGCCTCCGGGACAGCCACTACGAGCAGTACTTC.

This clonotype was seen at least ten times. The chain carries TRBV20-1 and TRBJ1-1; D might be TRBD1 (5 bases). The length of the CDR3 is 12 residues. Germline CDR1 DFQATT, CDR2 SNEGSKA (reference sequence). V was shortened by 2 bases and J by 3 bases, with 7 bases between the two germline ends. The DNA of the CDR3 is TGCAGTGCTAGATTCAGGGACACTGAAGCTTTCTTT. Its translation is CSARFRDTEAFF.

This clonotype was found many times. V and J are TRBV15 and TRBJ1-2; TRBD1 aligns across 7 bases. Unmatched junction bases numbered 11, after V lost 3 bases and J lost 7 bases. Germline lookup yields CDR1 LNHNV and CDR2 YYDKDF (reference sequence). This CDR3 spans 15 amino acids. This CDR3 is CATSSEVQGVSGYTF. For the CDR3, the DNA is TGTGCCACCAGCAGTGAGGTGCAGGGGGTGAGTGGCTACACCTTC.

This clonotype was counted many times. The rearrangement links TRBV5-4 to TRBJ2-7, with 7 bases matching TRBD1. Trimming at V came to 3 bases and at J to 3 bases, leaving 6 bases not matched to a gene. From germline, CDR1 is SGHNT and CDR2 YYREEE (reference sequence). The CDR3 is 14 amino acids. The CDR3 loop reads CASSSPGQNYEQYF. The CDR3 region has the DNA TGTGCCAGCAGCTCTCCGGGACAGAACTACGAGCAGTACTTC.

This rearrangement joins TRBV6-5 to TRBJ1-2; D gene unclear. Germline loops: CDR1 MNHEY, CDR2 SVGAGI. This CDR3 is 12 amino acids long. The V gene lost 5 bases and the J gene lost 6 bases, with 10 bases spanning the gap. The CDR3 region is CASSELGHGYTF. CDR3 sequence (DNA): TGTGCCAGCAGTGAATTGGGTCATGGCTACACCTTC.

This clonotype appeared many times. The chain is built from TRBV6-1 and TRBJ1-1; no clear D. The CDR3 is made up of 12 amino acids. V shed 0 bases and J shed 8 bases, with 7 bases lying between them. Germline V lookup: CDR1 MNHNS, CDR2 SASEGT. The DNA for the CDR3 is TGTGCCAGCAGTGAAGCATTCCTCGAAGCTTTCTTT. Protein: CASSEAFLEAFF.

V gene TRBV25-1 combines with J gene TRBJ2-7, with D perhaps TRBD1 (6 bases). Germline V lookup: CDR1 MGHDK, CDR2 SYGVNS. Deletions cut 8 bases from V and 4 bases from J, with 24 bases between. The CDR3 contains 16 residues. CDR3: CASSPYRDTLLYEQYF. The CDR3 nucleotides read TGTGCCAGCTCACCTTACCGGGACACCCTTTTATACGAGCAGTACTTC.

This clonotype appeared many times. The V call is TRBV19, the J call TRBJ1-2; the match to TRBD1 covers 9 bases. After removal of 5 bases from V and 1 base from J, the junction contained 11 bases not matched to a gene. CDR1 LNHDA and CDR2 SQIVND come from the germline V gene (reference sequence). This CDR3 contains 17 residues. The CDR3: CASSPRGTGTYNYGYTF. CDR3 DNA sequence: TGTGCCAGTAGTCCTCGAGGGACAGGGACCTATAACTATGGCTACACCTTC.